A single sample gave rise to the 29 T cell receptor beta chains below, sequenced in a study of identical twins. TCRdb used MiXCR to reprocess the 5' RACE reads, holding one entry per CDR3 protein. The data hold 450,000 or so distinct CDR3 sequences, with about 14% observed a single time. These data also formed part of another study, on yellow fever vaccine responses in identical twins.

The sequencing sample was made of CD4+ T cells sorted from blood. The receptors originated from a woman between 18 and 30 years old in good health.

The table lists this clonotype with a few counts. The chain has TRBV5-1 and TRBJ2-7, with 11 positions matching TRBD1. CDR1 is SGHRS and CDR2 is YFSETQ in the germline V gene. J gave up 5 bases and V 0 bases, and 4 bases lay outside the gene matches. The CDR3 loop spans 15 amino acids. CDR3 sequence: CASSLAGQGADEQYF. Here the CDR3 DNA reads TGCGCCAGCAGCTTGGCTGGACAGGGGGCCGACGAGCAGTACTTC.

This clonotype was observed a few times. The chain employs TRBV14 and TRBJ2-5; possibly TRBD1 for D (5 bases). The germline V gene encodes CDR1 SGHDN and CDR2 FVKESK. The CDR3 spans 15 residues. Trimming removed 6 bases from V and 1 base from J, with 15 bases in between. The chain's CDR3 is CASSNYQGIQETQYF. As DNA, the CDR3 is TGTGCCAGCAGTAATTACCAGGGTATCCAAGAGACCCAGTACTTC.

In its sample, this clonotype was seen a few times. V gene TRBV15 combines with J gene TRBJ1-5; D call uncertain. Trimming took 1 base from V and 4 from J, leaving 8 bases between them. Germline values: CDR1 LNHNV, CDR2 YYDKDF (reference sequence). This CDR3 comprises 14 residues. CDR3 DNA sequence: TGTGCCACCAGCAGAGCGGGGAGAAATCAGCCCCAGCATTTT. Its translation: CATSRAGRNQPQHF.

The rearrangement links TRBV20-1 to TRBJ1-1; D remains ambiguous. This CDR3 region has 14 residues. V lost 0 bases, J lost 8 bases, and 16 bases lay in between. Per the germline V gene, CDR1 is DFQATT and CDR2 is SNEGSKA (reference sequence). The CDR3 spells CSARERVHLREAFF. The CDR3 DNA sequence: TGCAGTGCTAGAGAAAGGGTACATTTGCGGGAAGCTTTCTTT.

The chain uses TRBV24-1 and TRBJ2-2; 9 bases match TRBD1. From germline, CDR1 is KGHDR and CDR2 SFDVKD. This CDR3 has 16 residues. The V segment lost 3 bases and the J segment 3 bases; nucleotides outside the gene matches: 4. The CDR3: CATSDPGQGYTGELFF. The CDR3 coding sequence is TGTGCCACCAGTGATCCGGGACAGGGCTACACCGGGGAGCTGTTTTTT.

This chain links TRBV6-5 with TRBJ2-7; D remains ambiguous. This CDR3 is 15 amino acids long. The germline V gene encodes CDR1 MNHEY and CDR2 SVGAGI. V was pared by 2 bases and J by 2 bases, with 13 bases between. The CDR3 protein is CASSYGTAPTYEQYF. In DNA, the CDR3 is TGTGCCAGCAGTTACGGAACAGCTCCAACCTACGAGCAGTACTTC.

This clonotype was seen a few times. This rearrangement joins TRBV9 to TRBJ2-3; D is unresolved. This CDR3 region has 15 residues. Trimming shortened V by 0 bases and J by 0 bases, and 8 bases separated the two germline ends. CDR1 is SGDLS, CDR2 YYNGEE, per germline. The CDR3 reads CASSVDSRSTDTQYF. The CDR3 nucleotides read TGTGCCAGCAGCGTAGACTCCCGGAGCACAGATACGCAGTATTTT.

The chain carries TRBV6-5 and TRBJ1-1; TRBD1 is a possible D gene (5 bases). The CDR3 spans 14 residues. Between the trimmed V and J ends, which lost 2 bases and 4 bases, there was a span of 11 bases. CDR1 is MNHEY, CDR2 SVGAGI, per germline. The CDR3 reads CASSYRGLSTEAFF. The CDR3 DNA reads TGTGCCAGCAGTTACCGGGGACTTAGCACTGAAGCTTTCTTT.

This clonotype showed up just a few times. The rearrangement uses TRBV6-1 and TRBJ2-2; 11 bases align to TRBD2. Germline lookup yields CDR1 MNHNS and CDR2 SASEGT. The CDR3 extends over 15 amino acids. The trim removed 6 bases at V and 6 bases at J, leaving 6 bases unmatched. The CDR3 nucleotides are TGTGCCAGCAGGACTAGCGGGATCGTCCCCGGGGAGCTGTTTTTT. Protein product: CASRTSGIVPGELFF.

This clonotype was seen a handful of times. The V gene is TRBV28, the J gene TRBJ1-6; TRBD1 might be the D (5 bases). Germline values: CDR1 MDHEN, CDR2 SYDVKM. The CDR3 loop spans 14 amino acids. Between the trimmed V and J ends, which lost 3 bases and 9 bases, there was a span of 12 bases. CDR3 protein: CASSLGGEGSPLHF. The CDR3 nucleotides are TGTGCCAGCAGTTTGGGGGGGGAAGGTTCACCCCTCCACTTT.

The chain has TRBV12-3 or TRBV12-4 and TRBJ2-3; D not certain. The V end lost 6 bases, the J end lost 4 bases, and 17 bases lay between the germline ends. This CDR3 is 15 amino acids long. This CDR3 is CASSSMRGWSDTQYF. CDR3 bases: TGTGCCAGCAGCTCCATGAGAGGATGGTCAGATACGCAGTATTTT.

The chain employs TRBV2 and TRBJ2-5, with 12 bases fitting TRBD2. CDR1 and CDR2 (germline): SNHLY, FYNNEI. Unmatched junction bases numbered 7, after V lost 6 bases and J lost 2 bases. This CDR3 contains 16 residues. The chain's CDR3 is CASSEVGLAGQETQYF. In nucleotides, the CDR3 is TGTGCCAGCAGCGAGGTCGGACTAGCGGGGCAAGAGACCCAGTACTTC.

The chain joins TRBV29-1 to TRBJ2-5; perhaps TRBD2 as D (5 bases). Trimming cost V 1 base and J 6 bases, with 12 bases left between them. The length of the CDR3 is 13 residues. The germline V gene has CDR1 SQVTM and CDR2 ANQGSEA. The CDR3 sequence is CSVEAEPGKTQYF. CDR3 bases: TGCAGCGTTGAAGCCGAGCCCGGGAAGACCCAGTACTTC. The variable domain in full, with the rest retrieved from reference TRBV29-1 and TRBJ2-5, is SAVISQKPSRDICQRGTSLTIQCQVDSQVTMMFWYRQQPGQSLTLIATANQGSEATYESGFVIDKFPISRPNLTFSTLTVSNMSPEDSSIYLCSVEAEPGKTQYFGPGTRLLVL.

The table lists this clonotype with a count of one. The V call is TRBV11-3, the J call TRBJ2-7, with 8 bases lining up with TRBD1. CDR1 and CDR2 (germline): SGHNT, YENEEA. V was pared by 6 bases and J by 1 base, with 8 bases of the junction left unmatched. This CDR3 is 15 amino acids long. CDR3 protein: CASRKYRGNSYEQYF. The CDR3 DNA reads TGTGCCAGCAGGAAGTACAGGGGGAATTCCTACGAGCAGTACTTC.

The rearrangement uses TRBV27 and TRBJ2-2, with a possible D match to TRBD2 (7 bases). The germline CDR1 and CDR2 sequences are MNHEY and SMNVEV (reference sequence). Trimming shortened V by 3 bases and J by 5 bases, and 13 bases separated the two germline ends. CDR3 length: 15 residues. The CDR3 nucleotides are TGTGCCAGCAGTTTGGCGGGGGCCCGTACCGGGGAGCTGTTTTTT. Translated: CASSLAGARTGELFF.

There are many counts of this clonotype. The chain recombines TRBV10-3 with TRBJ2-5; D is perhaps TRBD2 (5 bases). Trimming removed 4 bases at V and 5 bases at J, with 14 bases between. The CDR3 covers 14 residues. Germline V CDR1 and CDR2: ENHRY, SYGVKD. The CDR3 coding sequence is TGTGCCATCAGTGTGGCCGGGGTCTTCGAGACCCAGTACTTC. Its translation: CAISVAGVFETQYF.

V usage is TRBV11-2 and J usage is TRBJ2-3; 8 bases agree with TRBD2. Germline CDR1 SGHAT, CDR2 FQNNGV. The CDR3 sequence is 16 residues long. V lost 7 bases to trimming and J lost 0 bases; unmatched junction nucleotides: 9. The CDR3 loop reads CASTITGTRSTDTQYF. For the CDR3, the DNA is TGTGCCAGCACCATTACCGGGACTAGAAGCACAGATACGCAGTATTTT.

J is TRBJ1-1 and V is TRBV19; D possibly corresponds to TRBD1 (5 bases). CDR1 is LNHDA, CDR2 SQIVND, per germline (reference sequence). V lost 7 bases and J lost 1, with 13 bases in between. The CDR3 length is 14 residues. The CDR3 DNA sequence: TGTGCCAGTACCCCGGGGACGCCGAACACTGAAGCTTTCTTT. This gives the protein CASTPGTPNTEAFF.

In this sample, this clonotype turned up a few times. The chain is built from TRBV6-2 or TRBV6-3 and TRBJ1-5; TRBD1 matches 12 bases. The CDR3 totals 17 residues. V shed 6 bases, J shed 1 base, and the junction held 7 bases outside the gene matches. The germline CDR1 and CDR2 sequences are MNHEY and SVGEGT. The CDR3 is CASRMGQGATSNQPQHF. As DNA, the CDR3 is TGTGCCAGCAGAATGGGACAGGGGGCTACGAGCAATCAGCCCCAGCATTTT.

This clonotype showed up just a few times. This chain links TRBV20-1 with TRBJ2-7, with 8 bases identical to TRBD2. The CDR3 sequence is 15 residues long. Germline-derived CDR1 and CDR2 are DFQATT and SNEGSKA (reference sequence). V lost 4 bases and J lost 0; bases outside the gene matches: 8. CDR3 sequence: CSAIAGKQTSYEQYF. In DNA form, the CDR3 reads TGCAGTGCTATAGCGGGGAAACAAACCTCCTACGAGCAGTACTTC.

The chain joins TRBV6-2 or TRBV6-3 to TRBJ2-7; possibly TRBD1 or TRBD2 for D (5 bases each). V gave up 2 bases and J gave up 0 bases, with 17 bases separating them. CDR1 is MNHEY and CDR2 is SVGEGT in the germline V gene. This CDR3 region has 17 residues. CDR3 sequence reads: CASSYGATTAASYEQYF. CDR3 nucleotide sequence: TGTGCCAGCAGTTACGGAGCTACGACAGCGGCCTCCTACGAGCAGTACTTC.

The genes are TRBV29-1 and TRBJ2-7; possible D gene TRBD2, 6 bases. The CDR3 loop spans 10 amino acids. The germline V gene has CDR1 SQVTM and CDR2 ANQGSEA. The V and J ends lost 8 bases and 5 bases respectively, with 10 bases between them. The CDR3 region is CSPPGDEQYF. The CDR3 DNA follows: TGCAGCCCCCCGGGGGACGAGCAGTACTTC.

This clonotype turned up a few times. This chain uses TRBV6-2 or TRBV6-3 with TRBJ2-1; a possible D gene is TRBD1 (5 bases). Germline V gene lookup returns CDR1 MNHEY and CDR2 SVGEGT. Trimming removed 6 bases from V and 2 bases from J, with 8 bases in between. The length of the CDR3 is 13 residues. DNA for the CDR3: TGTGCCAGCAGCAGGGTCCCCTACAATGAGCAGTTCTTC. The encoded protein is CASSRVPYNEQFF.

This clonotype was counted between two and nine times. The chain has TRBV7-8 and TRBJ2-7, with D possibly being TRBD2 (5 bases). Germline CDR1 SGHVS, CDR2 FQNEAQ. The length of the CDR3 is 15 residues. Deletions cut 5 bases from V and 2 bases from J, with 16 bases between. The CDR3 DNA reads as TGTGCCAGCAGCACCCAGGACTTCGCGGCCTACGAGCAGTACTTC. Encoded protein: CASSTQDFAAYEQYF.

This clonotype showed up just a few times. J is TRBJ2-5 and V is TRBV18; D is possibly TRBD1 or TRBD2 (5 bases each). CDR1 KGHSH and CDR2 LQKENI come from the germline V gene. V dropped 5 bases and J dropped 2 bases, with 12 bases sitting between them. CDR3 length: 14 residues. CDR3 in amino acids: CASSSGPNQETQYF. CDR3 DNA sequence: TGTGCCAGCTCATCGGGACCGAATCAAGAGACCCAGTACTTC.

The chain couples TRBV10-3 to TRBJ2-1; 7 nucleotides agree with TRBD1. Germline V gene sequence: CDR1 ENHRY, CDR2 SYGVKD. The CDR3 spans 17 residues. Unmatched junction bases numbered 9, after V lost 3 bases and J lost 1 base. Written as DNA, the CDR3 is TGTGCCATCAGTGATACCTCCGGGACAGCGTCCTACAATGAGCAGTTCTTC. Translating it yields CAISDTSGTASYNEQFF.

A few counts support this clonotype. J is TRBJ2-7 and V is TRBV5-1; D not certain. V dropped 3 bases and J dropped 2 bases, with 9 bases sitting between them. Germline CDR1 reads SGHRS; CDR2 reads YFSETQ. The CDR3 length is 13 residues. DNA of the CDR3: TGCGCCAGCAGCTGGCAAGCAACCTACGAGCAGTACTTC. Its translation: CASSWQATYEQYF.

CDR3 protein: CASSHDPGTNEQYF. CDR3 coding DNA: TGTGCCAGCAGCCATGACCCCGGGACGAACGAGCAGTACTTC. This chain joins TRBV4-2 and TRBJ2-7; D is possibly TRBD1 or TRBD2 (5 bases each). The CDR3 covers 14 residues. Germline lookup yields CDR1 LGHNA and CDR2 YNFKEQ. Trimming stripped 3 bases from V and 5 bases from J, with 14 bases between.

This chain uses TRBV28 with TRBJ2-7, with D perhaps assigned TRBD1 or TRBD2 (7 bases each). The CDR3 totals 15 residues. Trimming cost V 6 bases and J 2 bases, with 17 bases left between them. The V gene's germline CDR1 is MDHEN and CDR2 SYDVKM. CDR3 coding DNA: TGTGCCAGCAGGGGAGGGGGCAGAGCGACCTACGAGCAGTACTTC. Translating gives CASRGGGRATYEQYF. Together with reference TRBV28 and TRBJ2-7, the CDR3 gives the full variable domain: DVKVTQSSRYLVKRTGEKVFLECVQDMDHENMFWYRQDPGLGLRLIYFSYDVKMKEKGDIPEGYSVSREKKERFSLILESASTNQTSMYLCASRGGGRATYEQYFGPGTRLTVT.